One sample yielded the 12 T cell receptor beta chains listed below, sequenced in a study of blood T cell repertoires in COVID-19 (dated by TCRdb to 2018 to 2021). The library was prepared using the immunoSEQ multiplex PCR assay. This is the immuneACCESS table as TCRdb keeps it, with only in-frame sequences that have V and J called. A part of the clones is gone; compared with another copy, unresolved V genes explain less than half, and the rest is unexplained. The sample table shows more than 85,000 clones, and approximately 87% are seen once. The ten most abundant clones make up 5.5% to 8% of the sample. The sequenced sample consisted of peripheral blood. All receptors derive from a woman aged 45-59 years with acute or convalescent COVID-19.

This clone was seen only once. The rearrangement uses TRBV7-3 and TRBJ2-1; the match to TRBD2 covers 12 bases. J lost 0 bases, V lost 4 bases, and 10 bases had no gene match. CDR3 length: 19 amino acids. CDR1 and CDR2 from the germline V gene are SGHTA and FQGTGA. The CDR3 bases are TGTGCCAGCAGCTCTACTAGCGGGGGGCTCCCGAGCTCCTACAATGAGCAGTTCTTC. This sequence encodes CASSSTSGGLPSSYNEQFF.

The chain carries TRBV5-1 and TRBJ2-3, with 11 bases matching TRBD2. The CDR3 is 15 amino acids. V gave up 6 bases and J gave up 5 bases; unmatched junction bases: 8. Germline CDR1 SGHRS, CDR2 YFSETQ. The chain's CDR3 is CASTPLAGALDTQYF. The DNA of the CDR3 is TGCGCCAGCACGCCACTAGCGGGGGCCCTAGATACGCAGTATTTT.

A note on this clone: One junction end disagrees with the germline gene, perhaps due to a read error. The DNA of the CDR3 is TGTGCCAGCAGCTTGGAATCAGGGGGGCGCTTGCGGGTCTTT. Translated, it gives CASSLESGGRLRVF. The chain couples TRBV5-4 to TRBJ1-1, with 7 bases identical to TRBD1. The CDR3 is 14 amino acids. Germline-derived CDR1 and CDR2 are SGHNT and YYREEE (reference sequence).

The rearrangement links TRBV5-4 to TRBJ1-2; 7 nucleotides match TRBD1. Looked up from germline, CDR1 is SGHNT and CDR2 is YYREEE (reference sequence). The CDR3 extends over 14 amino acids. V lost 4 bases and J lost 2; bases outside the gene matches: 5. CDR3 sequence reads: CASSIRGRNYGYTF. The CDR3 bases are TGTGCCAGCAGCATAAGGGGGCGCAACTATGGCTACACCTTC. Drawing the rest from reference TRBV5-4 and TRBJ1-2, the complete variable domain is ETGVTQSPTHLIKTRGQQVTLRCSSQSGHNTVSWYQQALGQGPQFIFQYYREEENGRGNFPPRFSGLQFPNYSSELNVNALELDDSALYLCASSIRGRNYGYTFGSGTRLTVV.

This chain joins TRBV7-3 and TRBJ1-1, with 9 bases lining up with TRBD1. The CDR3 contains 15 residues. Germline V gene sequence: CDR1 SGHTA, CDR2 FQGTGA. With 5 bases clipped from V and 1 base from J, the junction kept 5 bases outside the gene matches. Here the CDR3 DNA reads TGTGCCAGCAGCCCAGCACAGGGGGCGAACACTGAAGCTTTCTTT. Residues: CASSPAQGANTEAFF. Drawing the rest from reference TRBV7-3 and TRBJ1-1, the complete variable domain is GAGVSQTPSNKVTEKGKYVELRCDPISGHTALYWYRQSLGQGPEFLIYFQGTGAADDSGLPNDRFFAVRPEGSVSTLKIQRTERGDSAVYLCASSPAQGANTEAFFGQGTRLTVV.

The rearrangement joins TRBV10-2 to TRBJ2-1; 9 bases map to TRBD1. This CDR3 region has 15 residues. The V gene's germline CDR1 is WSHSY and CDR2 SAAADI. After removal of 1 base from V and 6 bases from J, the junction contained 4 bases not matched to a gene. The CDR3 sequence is CASSEWDREGNEQFF. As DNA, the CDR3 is TGCGCCAGCAGTGAGTGGGACAGGGAAGGCAATGAGCAGTTCTTC.

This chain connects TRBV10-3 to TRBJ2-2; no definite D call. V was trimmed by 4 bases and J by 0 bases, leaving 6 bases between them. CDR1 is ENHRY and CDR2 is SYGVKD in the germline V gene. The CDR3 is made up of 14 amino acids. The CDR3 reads CAISARTNTGELFF. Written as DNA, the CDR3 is TGTGCCATCAGTGCCAGGACGAACACCGGGGAGCTGTTTTTT.

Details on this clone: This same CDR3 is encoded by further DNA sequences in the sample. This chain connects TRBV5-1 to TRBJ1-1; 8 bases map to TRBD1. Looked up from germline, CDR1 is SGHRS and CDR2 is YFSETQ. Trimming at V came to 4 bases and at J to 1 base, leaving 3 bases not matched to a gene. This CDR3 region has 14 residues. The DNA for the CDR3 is TGCGCCAGCAGCGCCGGGACAGGGAACACTGAAGCTTTCTTT. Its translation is CASSAGTGNTEAFF.

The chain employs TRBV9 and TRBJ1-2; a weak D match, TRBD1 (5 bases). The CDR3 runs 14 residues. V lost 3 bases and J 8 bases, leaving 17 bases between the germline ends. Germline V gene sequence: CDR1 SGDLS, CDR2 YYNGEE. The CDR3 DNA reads TGTGCCAGCAGCGCGGCTCTCGGGGGTCCGGGCTACACCTTC. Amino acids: CASSAALGGPGYTF.

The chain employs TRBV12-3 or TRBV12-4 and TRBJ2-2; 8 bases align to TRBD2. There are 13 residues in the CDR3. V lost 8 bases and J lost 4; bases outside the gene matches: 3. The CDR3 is CASRGGSTGELFF. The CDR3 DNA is TGTGCCAGCCGGGGGGGCAGCACCGGGGAGCTGTTTTTT.

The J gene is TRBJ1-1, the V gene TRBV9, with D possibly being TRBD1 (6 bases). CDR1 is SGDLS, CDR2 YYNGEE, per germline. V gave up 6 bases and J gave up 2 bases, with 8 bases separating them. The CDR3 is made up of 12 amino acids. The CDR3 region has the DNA TGTGCCAGCACAGGGGCAAACACTGAAGCTTTCTTT. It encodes CASTGANTEAFF.

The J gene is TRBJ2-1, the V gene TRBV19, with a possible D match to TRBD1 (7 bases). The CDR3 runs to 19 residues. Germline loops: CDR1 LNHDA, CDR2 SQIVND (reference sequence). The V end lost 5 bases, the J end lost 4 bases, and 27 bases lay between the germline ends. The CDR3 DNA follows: TGTGCCAGTAGTCTTACAGGGGTTATACTGCGGGGAAGTTACAATGAGCAGTTCTTC. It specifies CASSLTGVILRGSYNEQFF.